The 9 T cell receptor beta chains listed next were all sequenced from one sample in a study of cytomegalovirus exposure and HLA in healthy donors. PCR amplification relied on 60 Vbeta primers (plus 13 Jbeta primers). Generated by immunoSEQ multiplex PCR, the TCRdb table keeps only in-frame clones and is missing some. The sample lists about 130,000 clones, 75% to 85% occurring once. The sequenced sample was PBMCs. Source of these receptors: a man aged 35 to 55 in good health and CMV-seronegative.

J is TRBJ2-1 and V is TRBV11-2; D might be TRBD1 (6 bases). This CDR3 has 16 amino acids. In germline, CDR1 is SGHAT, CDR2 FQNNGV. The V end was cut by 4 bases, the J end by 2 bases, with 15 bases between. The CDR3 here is CASSSSWGRTYNEQFF. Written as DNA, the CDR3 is TGTGCCAGCAGCTCCTCGTGGGGGCGCACCTACAATGAGCAGTTCTTC.

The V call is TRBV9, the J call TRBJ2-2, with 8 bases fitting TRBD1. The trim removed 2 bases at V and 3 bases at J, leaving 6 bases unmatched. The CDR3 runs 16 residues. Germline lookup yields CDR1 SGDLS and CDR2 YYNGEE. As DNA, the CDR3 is TGTGCCAGCAGCGTCGGACAGGGACCTTACACCGGGGAGCTGTTTTTT. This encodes CASSVGQGPYTGELFF.

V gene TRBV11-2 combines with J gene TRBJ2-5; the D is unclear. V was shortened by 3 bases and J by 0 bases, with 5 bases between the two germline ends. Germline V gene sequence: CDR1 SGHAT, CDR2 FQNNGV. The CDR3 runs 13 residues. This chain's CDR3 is CASSFTDQETQYF. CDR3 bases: TGTGCCAGCAGCTTCACAGACCAAGAGACCCAGTACTTC.

The CDR3 is CASSQGQGRNEQYF. The CDR3 bases are TGTGCCAGCAGTCAAGGACAGGGACGGAACGAGCAGTACTTC. The chain is built from TRBV27 and TRBJ2-7, with 8 bases lining up with TRBD1. There are 14 residues in the CDR3. The germline V gene encodes CDR1 MNHEY and CDR2 SMNVEV (reference sequence). V lost 5 bases, J lost 5 bases, and 8 bases stayed unmatched.

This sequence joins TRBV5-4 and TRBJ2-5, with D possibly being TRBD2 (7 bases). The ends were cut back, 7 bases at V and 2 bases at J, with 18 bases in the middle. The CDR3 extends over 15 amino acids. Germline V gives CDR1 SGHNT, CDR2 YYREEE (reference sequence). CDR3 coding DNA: TGTGCCAGCCAGTGGGGGGGCCATTTACAAGAGACCCAGTACTTC. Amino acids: CASQWGGHLQETQYF. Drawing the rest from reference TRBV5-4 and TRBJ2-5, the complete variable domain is ETGVTQSPTHLIKTRGQQVTLRCSSQSGHNTVSWYQQALGQGPQFIFQYYREEENGRGNFPPRFSGLQFPNYSSELNVNALELDDSALYLCASQWGGHLQETQYFGPGTRLLVL.

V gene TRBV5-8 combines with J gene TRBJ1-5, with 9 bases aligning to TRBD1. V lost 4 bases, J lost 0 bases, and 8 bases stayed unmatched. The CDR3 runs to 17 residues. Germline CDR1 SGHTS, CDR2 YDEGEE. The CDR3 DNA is TGTGCCAGCAGCCCAGGACAGGGGAAGTATAGCAATCAGCCCCAGCATTTT. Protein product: CASSPGQGKYSNQPQHF.

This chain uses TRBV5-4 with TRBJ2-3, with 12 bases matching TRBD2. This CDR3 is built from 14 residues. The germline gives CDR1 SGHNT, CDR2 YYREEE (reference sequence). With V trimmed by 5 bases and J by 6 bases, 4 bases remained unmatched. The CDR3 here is CASRSGTSGDTQYF. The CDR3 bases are TGTGCCAGCAGATCCGGGACTAGCGGGGATACGCAGTATTTT.

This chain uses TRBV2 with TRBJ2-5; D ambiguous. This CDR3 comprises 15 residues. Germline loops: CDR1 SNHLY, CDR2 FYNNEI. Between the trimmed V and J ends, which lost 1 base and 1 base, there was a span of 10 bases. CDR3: CASSEVGSPQETQYF. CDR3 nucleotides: TGTGCCAGCAGTGAAGTGGGTAGCCCCCAAGAGACCCAGTACTTC. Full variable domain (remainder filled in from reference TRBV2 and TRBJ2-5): EPEVTQTPSHQVTQMGQEVILRCVPISNHLYFYWYRQILGQKVEFLVSFYNNEISEKSEIFDDQFSVERPDGSNFTLKIRSTKLEDSAMYFCASSEVGSPQETQYFGPGTRLLVL.

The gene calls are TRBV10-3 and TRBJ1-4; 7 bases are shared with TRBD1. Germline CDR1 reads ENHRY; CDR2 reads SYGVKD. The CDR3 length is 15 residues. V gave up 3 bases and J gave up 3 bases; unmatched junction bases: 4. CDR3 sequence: CAISDPGTANEKLFF. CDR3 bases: TGTGCCATCAGTGACCCCGGGACAGCTAATGAAAAACTGTTTTTT.